Listed here are 8 T cell receptor beta chains from one sample, sequenced in a study of T cells in Graves' hyperthyroidism and ophthalmopathy. Researchers took RNA transcripts and amplified the TCR beta CDR3 regions from them. HTBI primers were the set used in a first-round RT-PCR of the TCR CDR3. MiXCR, applied by TCRdb to the multiplex PCR reads, yields one record per CDR3 protein. The sample records 330,000 or so distinct CDR3 sequences, roughly 19% being singletons. Sequenced sample: blood. The receptors come from a man over 45 with Graves' ophthalmopathy.

The table lists this clonotype with many counts. The chain joins TRBV3-1 to TRBJ2-5; weak D call: TRBD1 (6 bases). The CDR3 spans 15 residues. Germline CDR1 reads LGHDT; CDR2 reads YNNKEL (reference sequence). V dropped 1 base and J dropped 4 bases, with 13 bases sitting between them. The CDR3 loop reads CASSQVGTGRETQYF. CDR3 coding DNA: TGTGCCAGCAGCCAAGTAGGAACAGGGCGAGAGACCCAGTACTTC.

This clonotype has a handful of counts. This chain uses TRBV7-9 with TRBJ1-1; 10 bases map to TRBD1. Looked up from germline, CDR1 is SEHNR and CDR2 is FQNEAQ (reference sequence). This CDR3 has 13 residues. V shed 6 bases and J 6 bases; nucleotides not matched to a gene: 4. The CDR3 sequence is CASRRQGASEAFF. The CDR3 DNA sequence: TGTGCCAGCAGACGACAGGGGGCCTCTGAAGCTTTCTTT.

The chain combines TRBV7-3 with TRBJ2-1, with 10 bases matching TRBD2. Germline V gene data show CDR1 as SGHTA and CDR2 as FQGTGA. There are 17 residues in the CDR3. V trimming: 3 bases; J trimming: 4 bases; junction bases outside the gene matches: 9. The CDR3 DNA reads as TGTGCCAGCAGCTTTACACCGGGACTAGCGAGATACAATGAGCAGTTCTTC. Translation gives CASSFTPGLARYNEQFF.

This clonotype was counted at least ten times. The rearrangement links TRBV3-1 to TRBJ1-1; TRBD1 is a possible D gene (5 bases). V was clipped by 0 bases and J by 5 bases, with 10 bases between them. The germline V gene encodes CDR1 LGHDT and CDR2 YNNKEL (reference sequence). There are 14 residues in the CDR3. The DNA of the CDR3 is TGTGCCAGCAGCCAAGACACGGGGCTAACTGAAGCTTTCTTT. Translated, it gives CASSQDTGLTEAFF.

This clonotype was seen repeatedly, ten times or more. The genes are TRBV5-1 and TRBJ2-6; 8 positions match TRBD1. This CDR3 has 17 amino acids. The germline gives CDR1 SGHRS, CDR2 YFSETQ. The V and J ends lost 3 bases and 4 bases, in that order; junction bases with no gene match: 9. Here the CDR3 DNA reads TGCGCCAGCAGCTGGAGGCAGGGGGCGACCGGGGCCAACGTCCTGACTTTC. Translated: CASSWRQGATGANVLTF.

The sample holds many counts of this clonotype. The chain has TRBV7-8 and TRBJ1-5, with D maybe TRBD1 (6 bases). The CDR3 extends over 15 amino acids. The germline gives CDR1 SGHVS, CDR2 FQNEAQ. Trimming shortened V by 5 bases and J by 5 bases, and 16 bases separated the two germline ends. Here the CDR3 DNA reads TGTGCCAGCAGCCCAAGGGGCAGGGGCGATCAGCCCCAGCATTTT. Its protein product is CASSPRGRGDQPQHF.

This clonotype was counted between two and nine times. The V and J genes are TRBV28 and TRBJ2-2; possibly TRBD2 for D (6 bases). The CDR3 spans 14 residues. Germline CDR1 and CDR2: MDHEN and SYDVKM. V was pared by 8 bases and J by 4 bases, with 14 bases between. The CDR3 bases are TGTGCCAGCGTAATCGGGGGTTCCACCGGGGAGCTGTTTTTT. This translates into CASVIGGSTGELFF. The whole variable domain, remainder taken from reference TRBV28 and TRBJ2-2, is DVKVTQSSRYLVKRTGEKVFLECVQDMDHENMFWYRQDPGLGLRLIYFSYDVKMKEKGDIPEGYSVSREKKERFSLILESASTNQTSMYLCASVIGGSTGELFFGEGSRLTVL.

This clonotype was detected ten times or more. The rearrangement links TRBV12-3 or TRBV12-4 to TRBJ2-1, with 7 nucleotides matching TRBD1. CDR3 length: 12 residues. V trimming: 4 bases; J trimming: 8 bases; junction bases outside the gene matches: 2. DNA for the CDR3: TGTGCCAGCAGTTCTAGGGGGCATGAGCAGTTCTTC. Translation: CASSSRGHEQFF.